This T cell receptor beta chain was sequenced during a study of patients and donors after allogeneic stem cell transplantation. TCRdb reprocessed the RT-PCR reads with MiXCR, giving one entry per CDR3 protein. This table holds 87,000 or so distinct CDR3 sequences, 4.5% to 5% found once. Germline lookup yields CDR1 SGHRS and CDR2 YFSETQ. CDR3 length: 15 amino acids. Between the trimmed V and J ends, which lost 7 bases and 3 bases, there was a span of 16 bases. This TCR came from a human donor who was either an allogeneic HSCT recipient or a stem cell or donor lymphocyte infusion donor (not recorded which). It is not recorded whose cells these are; they may come from a transplant donor. Specimen: blood, either unsorted or a sorted T cell fraction (not recorded which). The V and J genes are TRBV5-1 and TRBJ2-2; D is perhaps TRBD1 (6 bases). CDR3 sequence: CASRPRAGDTGELFF. DNA of the CDR3: TGCGCCAGCCGCCCTAGGGCAGGGGACACCGGGGAGCTGTTTTTT.